The next 26 T cell receptor beta chains were all read from a single sample in a study of vaccination effects on CD4 cells after COVID-19. Measured with immunoSEQ multiplex PCR; TCRdb has only the in-frame clones, and not every one. The sample has 74,000 or so clones; 80% are singletons. Their antigens are not known. With the ViraFEST assay, the study expanded antigen-specific CD4+ T cells using viral peptide pools, then sequenced them. It was after nine to ten days of culture that CD4+ T cells were isolated. Testing of the vaccine recipients showed negative nucleocapsid antibodies and no prior SARS-CoV-2 infection. Here the sequenced sample was CD4+ T cells from PBMCs cultured with SARS-CoV-2 spike peptides, taken before COVID-19 vaccination. Receptors originate from a human donor who received a COVID-19 vaccine.

This clone has a handful of counts. The rearrangement joins TRBV12-3 or TRBV12-4 to TRBJ2-1; TRBD2 agrees at 8 bases. There are 13 residues in the CDR3. The trim removed 3 bases at V and 6 bases at J, leaving 1 base unmatched. The CDR3 coding sequence is TGTGCCAGCAGTTTGCGGGGGGTCAATGAGCAGTTCTTC. Translation gives CASSLRGVNEQFF.

The V call is TRBV6-5, the J call TRBJ2-4; 9 bases are shared with TRBD2. CDR3 length: 13 residues. Germline CDR1 MNHEY, CDR2 SVGAGI. Trimming cost V 4 bases and J 8 bases; bases outside gene matches: 3. The CDR3 spells CASSFASGDIQYF. Written as DNA, the CDR3 is TGTGCCAGCAGTTTCGCTAGCGGGGACATTCAGTACTTC.

The chain has TRBV6-1 and TRBJ2-7; no firm D call. CDR3 size: 13 residues. CDR1 MNHNS and CDR2 SASEGT come from the germline V gene. V dropped 2 bases and J dropped 0 bases, with 5 bases sitting between them. CDR3 bases: TGTGCCAGCAGTGAAAGGGACTCCTACGAGCAGTACGTC. Protein sequence: CASSERDSYEQYV.

The V and J genes are TRBV5-1 and TRBJ1-2; 10 bases fit TRBD1. The ends lost 8 bases at V and 4 bases at J; junction bases unmatched: 14. CDR3 length: 16 residues. Germline V gene data show CDR1 as SGHRS and CDR2 as YFSETQ. CDR3 loop: CASTENPGQGSYGYTF. The CDR3 DNA reads as TGCGCCAGTACCGAAAATCCGGGACAGGGGTCCTATGGCTACACCTTC.

V usage is TRBV7-9 and J usage is TRBJ1-4; D call uncertain. The CDR3 is 15 amino acids. Germline V gives CDR1 SEHNR, CDR2 FQNEAQ (reference sequence). V dropped 11 bases and J dropped 5 bases, with 21 bases sitting between them. CDR3 protein: CAPTRALMPNEKLFF. In DNA form, the CDR3 reads TGTGCCCCTACTCGGGCCCTAATGCCCAATGAAAAACTGTTTTTT.

A few counts support this clone. V is TRBV3-1 (or the pseudogene TRBV3-2) and J is TRBJ1-3; D may be TRBD1 (6 bases). The ends were cut back, 6 bases at V and 1 base at J, with 10 bases in the middle. The germline CDR1 and CDR2 sequences are LGHDT and YNNKEL (reference sequence). This CDR3 contains 14 residues. CDR3 nucleotide sequence: TGTGCCAGCAGAATACAGGGATCTGGAAACACCATATATTTT. Protein sequence: CASRIQGSGNTIYF.

The rearrangement uses TRBV9 and TRBJ2-2; 7 bases fit TRBD1. V lost 2 bases, J lost 7 bases, and 5 bases stayed unmatched. This CDR3 contains 14 residues. The germline V gene has CDR1 SGDLS and CDR2 YYNGEE. CDR3 nucleotide sequence: TGTGCCAGCAGCGTGACAGGGTTTAACGGGGAGCTGTTTTTT. Translating gives CASSVTGFNGELFF. The full variable domain, completed using reference TRBV9 and TRBJ2-2, is DSGVTQTPKHLITATGQRVTLRCSPRSGDLSVYWYQQSLDQGLQFLIQYYNGEERAKGNILERFSAQQFPDLHSELNLSSLELGDSALYFCASSVTGFNGELFFGEGSRLTVL.

The J gene is TRBJ1-3, the V gene TRBV30, with 7 bases that match TRBD1. CDR1 and CDR2 from the germline V gene are GTSNPN and SVGIG (reference sequence). Trimming cost V 2 bases and J 4 bases; bases outside gene matches: 8. This CDR3 comprises 15 residues. The CDR3 sequence is CAWSNTGVGGNTIYF. The DNA of the CDR3 is TGTGCCTGGAGTAACACAGGGGTAGGAGGAAACACCATATATTTT.

V gene TRBV2 combines with J gene TRBJ1-6; TRBD1 aligns across 8 bases. V dropped 5 bases and J dropped 8; count of bases not matched to a gene: 5. Germline V gene sequence: CDR1 SNHLY, CDR2 FYNNEI. The CDR3 totals 14 residues. The CDR3 DNA is TGTGCCAGCAGTAACAGGGGGTTGGATTCACCCCTCCACTTT. It specifies CASSNRGLDSPLHF.

The rearrangement links TRBV30 to TRBJ1-6; TRBD1 matches at 7 bases. Germline-derived CDR1 and CDR2 are GTSNPN and SVGIG (reference sequence). The CDR3 contains 15 residues. J was trimmed by 9 bases and V by 0 bases; bases with no gene match: 8. In nucleotides, the CDR3 is TGTGCCTGGAGTGTAACTGGGACAGTGGGTTCACCCCTCCACTTT. Its protein product is CAWSVTGTVGSPLHF.

The rearrangement links TRBV25-1 to TRBJ2-1, with D possibly TRBD1 on 7 matching bases. The germline CDR1 and CDR2 sequences are MGHDK and SYGVNS. V lost 5 bases and J 10 bases, leaving 18 bases between the germline ends. This CDR3 is built from 14 residues. Written as DNA, the CDR3 is TGTGCCAGCAGTCGGCGGGACAGCCGAGAAGAGCAGTTCTTC. Translated: CASSRRDSREEQFF.

V and J are TRBV7-6 and TRBJ2-3, with D unclear. CDR1 is SGHVS, CDR2 FNYEAQ, per germline. Trimming took 5 bases from V and 3 from J, leaving 15 bases between them. CDR3 length: 15 residues. In DNA form, the CDR3 reads TGTGCCAGCAGCCCGGGCGCTTGGGCGACAGATACGCAGTATTTT. It specifies CASSPGAWATDTQYF.

The rearrangement links TRBV5-1 to TRBJ1-5; D is perhaps TRBD1 (5 bases). Deletions cut 1 base from V and 2 bases from J, with 10 bases between. This CDR3 comprises 15 residues. Germline-derived CDR1 and CDR2 are SGHRS and YFSETQ. The CDR3 DNA sequence: TGCGCCAGCAGCTTGCAGGGTATTGGCAATCAGCCCCAGCATTTT. Translating gives CASSLQGIGNQPQHF.

The V call is TRBV9, the J call TRBJ2-7, with 8 bases aligning to TRBD1. The CDR3 is 13 amino acids. The ends lost 6 bases at V and 5 bases at J; junction bases unmatched: 7. Looked up from germline, CDR1 is SGDLS and CDR2 is YYNGEE. In nucleotides, the CDR3 is TGTGCCAGCACGACAGGGGCCTTCAACGAGCAGTACGTC. This gives the protein CASTTGAFNEQYV.

V usage is TRBV5-6 and J usage is TRBJ1-6; D possibly corresponds to TRBD1 (5 bases). V was clipped by 5 bases and J by 2 bases, with 20 bases between them. Germline V gene lookup returns CDR1 SGHDT and CDR2 YYEEEE. This CDR3 is 18 amino acids long. CDR3 protein: CASSWGGFSRPYNSPLHF. In nucleotides, the CDR3 is TGTGCCAGCAGTTGGGGGGGGTTCAGCCGCCCCTATAATTCACCCCTCCACTTT.

To note about this clone: Other DNA sequences from this sample encode an identical CDR3 as well. This chain joins TRBV6-1 and TRBJ1-2; D gene unclear. V was shortened by 3 bases and J by 4 bases, with 3 bases between the two germline ends. This CDR3 contains 11 residues. Germline V gene data show CDR1 as MNHNS and CDR2 as SASEGT. The CDR3 nucleotides read TGTGCCAGCAGTGAGGGCTATGGCTACACCTTC. This gives the protein CASSEGYGYTF.

This chain uses TRBV11-3 with TRBJ2-3; 7 nucleotides line up with TRBD2. V lost 1 base and J lost 5; bases outside the gene matches: 6. Germline-derived CDR1 and CDR2 are SGHNT and YENEEA. The CDR3 has 15 residues. The CDR3 loop is CASSLGAGRGDTQYF. The CDR3, as DNA: TGTGCCAGCAGCTTAGGAGCGGGGAGGGGAGATACGCAGTATTTT.

This chain links TRBV5-5 with TRBJ2-5; unclear D gene. Germline CDR1 reads SGHKS; CDR2 reads YYEKEE (reference sequence). The CDR3 spans 13 residues. V gave up 2 bases and J gave up 2 bases, with 7 bases separating them. The CDR3, as DNA: TGTGCCAGCAGCTTCGGGCATCAAGAGACCCAGTACTTC. As protein: CASSFGHQETQYF. The full variable domain, with the rest looked up from reference TRBV5-5 and TRBJ2-5, is DAGVTQSPTHLIKTRGQQVTLRCSPISGHKSVSWYQQVLGQGPQFIFQYYEKEERGRGNFPDRFSARQFPNYSSELNVNALLLGDSALYLCASSFGHQETQYFGPGTRLLVL.

This clone was recorded a few times. This rearrangement joins TRBV6-5 to TRBJ2-1, with 10 bases lining up with TRBD1. This CDR3 is 14 amino acids long. V lost 5 bases and J lost 6; bases outside the gene matches: 4. The germline V gene has CDR1 MNHEY and CDR2 SVGAGI. The CDR3 spells CASSRDRGPNEQFF. The CDR3, as DNA: TGTGCCAGCAGTCGGGACAGGGGACCCAATGAGCAGTTCTTC.

V usage is TRBV19 and J usage is TRBJ2-3; D is possibly TRBD1 or TRBD2 (5 bases each). CDR3 size: 11 residues. CDR1 and CDR2 from the germline V gene are LNHDA and SQIVND (reference sequence). The ends were cut back, 5 bases at V and 10 bases at J, with 10 bases in the middle. The DNA for the CDR3 is TGTGCCAGTAGTCAGGGAGTTTCGCAGTATTTT. Translated: CASSQGVSQYF.

The chain recombines TRBV19 with TRBJ2-6, with 8 bases that match TRBD1. The V and J ends lost 7 bases and 0 bases, in that order; junction bases with no gene match: 8. Germline CDR1 is LNHDA and CDR2 is SQIVND (reference sequence). This CDR3 is 17 amino acids long. CDR3 protein: CASTAGGPLSGANVLTF. CDR3 DNA: TGTGCCAGTACAGCAGGGGGCCCCCTCTCTGGGGCCAACGTCCTGACTTTC.

The J gene is TRBJ1-2, the V gene TRBV2, with TRBD1 as a possible D gene (5 bases). V lost 3 bases and J 2 bases, leaving 10 bases between the germline ends. The CDR3 is 14 residues long. The germline V gene has CDR1 SNHLY and CDR2 FYNNEI. The DNA of the CDR3 is TGTGCCAGCAGTGAGGGGCAATCCAACTATGGCTACACCTTC. Translation gives CASSEGQSNYGYTF.

This sequence joins TRBV6-5 and TRBJ2-1, with D possibly being TRBD1 or TRBD2 (6 bases each). The CDR3 has 13 residues. V was shortened by 4 bases and J by 8 bases, with 12 bases between the two germline ends. Germline V gene lookup returns CDR1 MNHEY and CDR2 SVGAGI. CDR3 residues: CASSLARGDEQFF. The DNA for the CDR3 is TGTGCCAGCAGTTTAGCTAGGGGGGATGAGCAGTTCTTC.

This chain joins TRBV24-1 and TRBJ2-3; D uncertain. Germline values: CDR1 KGHDR, CDR2 SFDVKD. The CDR3 is made up of 16 amino acids. With 0 bases removed from V and 6 bases from J, the gap between germline ends came to 15 bases. This CDR3 reads CATSDLGIPGADTQYF. Written as DNA, the CDR3 is TGTGCCACCAGTGATTTGGGCATCCCGGGTGCGGATACGCAGTATTTT.

The V gene is TRBV18, the J gene TRBJ2-1, with 8 bases aligning to TRBD1. V gave up 6 bases and J gave up 6 bases; unmatched junction bases: 7. The CDR3 runs to 14 residues. Germline V gene sequence: CDR1 KGHSH, CDR2 LQKENI. The CDR3 DNA sequence: TGTGCCAGCTCCCAGGGGGCCCGACTCAATGAGCAGTTCTTC. Protein: CASSQGARLNEQFF.

J is TRBJ1-4 and V is TRBV6-1, with D tentatively TRBD1 (6 bases). V shed 1 base and J shed 4 bases, with 19 bases lying between them. The length of the CDR3 is 18 residues. CDR1 is MNHNS and CDR2 is SASEGT in the germline V gene. CDR3 sequence: CASSEVIVGGAGNEKLFF. CDR3 DNA sequence: TGTGCCAGCAGTGAAGTGATTGTGGGGGGCGCGGGTAATGAAAAACTGTTTTTT.